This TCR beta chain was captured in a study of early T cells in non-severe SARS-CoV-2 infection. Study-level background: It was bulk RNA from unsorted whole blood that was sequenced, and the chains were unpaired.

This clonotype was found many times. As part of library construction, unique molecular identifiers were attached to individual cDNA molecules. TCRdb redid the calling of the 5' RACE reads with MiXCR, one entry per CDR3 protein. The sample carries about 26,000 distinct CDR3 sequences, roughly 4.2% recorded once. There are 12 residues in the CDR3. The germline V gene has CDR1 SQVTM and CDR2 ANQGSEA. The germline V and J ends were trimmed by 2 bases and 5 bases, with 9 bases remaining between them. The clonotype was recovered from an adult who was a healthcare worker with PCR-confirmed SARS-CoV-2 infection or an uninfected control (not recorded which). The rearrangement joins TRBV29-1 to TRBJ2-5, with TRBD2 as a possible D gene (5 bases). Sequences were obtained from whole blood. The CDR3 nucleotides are TGCAGCGTTGAACGGTCGGGGGAGACCCAGTACTTC. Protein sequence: CSVERSGETQYF.